These T cell receptor beta chains were read from a single sample in a study of blood T cell repertoires in COVID-19. Produced via immunoSEQ multiplex PCR; TCRdb's table is partial and in-frame only. The repertoire has some 100,000 clones, around 94% of them found once; the top ten carry around 5.8%. Input material: peripheral blood. These receptors came from a man aged 45-65 years with active COVID-19. The CDR3 runs from the conserved cysteine through the conserved F or W. D genes are given only for firm matches. Where a row states a size, it is once, few, many or the class of an expanded clone; other rows omit it.

TRBV27	TRBJ1-1	NA	NA	18	CASRRILDAQGGDTEAFF	TGTGCCAGCAGACGGATACTGGACGCCCAAGGGGGTGACACTGAAGCTTTCTTT
TRBV4-1	TRBJ2-1	NA	TRBD2	16	CASSQEGLAGGGEQFF	TGCGCCAGCAGCCAAGAGGGACTAGCGGGAGGGGGCGAGCAGTTCTTC
TRBV2	TRBJ2-7	NA	TRBD2	18	CASSPAPASGRAFHEQYF	TGTGCCAGCAGTCCCGCACCAGCTAGCGGGAGGGCGTTCCACGAGCAGTACTTC
TRBV6-5	TRBJ2-7	NA	NA	15	CASSLEGEKNYEQYF	TGTGCCAGCAGCCTCGAGGGGGAGAAAAACTACGAGCAGTACTTC
TRBV4-1	TRBJ2-5	NA	TRBD2	17	CASSQVRLAGTPGTQYF	TGCGCCAGCAGCCAAGTAAGACTAGCGGGAACCCCTGGGACCCAGTACTTC
TRBV7-2	TRBJ2-1	few	NA	13	CASSLDTVREQFF	TGTGCCAGCAGCTTAGACACGGTCAGGGAGCAGTTCTTC
TRBV7-8	TRBJ1-4	NA	TRBD1	15	CASSLDRGLNEKLFF	TGTGCCAGCAGCTTAGACAGGGGGCTTAATGAAAAACTGTTTTTT
TRBV30	TRBJ1-2	NA	NA	13	CAWIEIRGGGYTF	TGTGCCTGGATAGAGATCAGGGGCGGCGGCTACACCTTC
TRBV6-5	TRBJ2-2	NA	NA	12	CASRSRSGELFF	TGTGCCAGCCGGTCCCGTTCCGGGGAGCTGTTTTTT
TRBV5-8	TRBJ2-7	NA	NA	14	CASRARTGSYEQYF	TGTGCCAGCAGGGCCCGAACGGGATCCTACGAGCAGTACTTC
TRBV18	TRBJ2-5	NA	NA	13	CASSRGLEETQYF	TGTGCCAGCTCACGGGGGCTTGAGGAGACCCAGTACTTC
TRBV12-3/TRBV12-4	TRBJ2-2	NA	NA	13	CASRPGLAGELFF	TGTGCCAGCAGGCCCGGACTTGCCGGGGAGCTGTTTTTT
TRBV5-1	TRBJ2-7	NA	TRBD1	14	CASNLGDRDYEQYF	TGCGCCAGCAATCTCGGGGACAGGGATTACGAGCAGTACTTC
TRBV6-5	TRBJ2-1	once	NA	13	CATEVLSYNEQFF	TGTGCCACCGAGGTACTATCATACAATGAGCAGTTCTTC
TRBV6-5	TRBJ2-7	NA	NA	13	CATWTYAPYEQYF	TGTGCCACCTGGACATACGCTCCCTACGAGCAGTACTTC
TRBV28	TRBJ2-7	NA	TRBD2	16	CASSYPGLAVSYEQYF	TGTGCCAGCAGTTACCCGGGCCTAGCGGTCTCCTACGAGCAGTACTTC
TRBV6-5	TRBJ1-6	NA	TRBD1	15	CASRWDRVFNSPLHF	TGTGCCAGCAGGTGGGACAGAGTATTTAATTCACCCCTCCACTTT
TRBV15	TRBJ1-1	once	NA	15	CATSRDLGRTAEAFF	TGTGCCACCAGCAGAGACTTGGGCCGTACCGCTGAAGCTTTCTTT
TRBV30	TRBJ1-4	NA	NA	12	CAQAPSHGKLFF	TGTGCTCAGGCTCCAAGCCATGGAAAACTGTTTTTT
TRBV24-1	TRBJ1-2	NA	TRBD1	14	CATSDQDRHYGYTF	TGTGCCACCAGTGATCAGGACAGGCACTATGGCTACACCTTC
TRBV5-1	TRBJ2-7	NA	NA	15	CASSLARGQDYEQYF	TGCGCCAGCAGCTTGGCCAGGGGCCAGGACTACGAGCAGTACTTC
TRBV3-1/TRBV3-2	TRBJ2-7	NA	NA	12	CASSQVQGEQYF	TGTGCCAGCAGCCAAGTACAGGGCGAGCAGTACTTC
TRBV5-1	TRBJ2-2	NA	NA	17	CASGNRLTGQVTGELFF	TGCGCCAGCGGCAACCGACTAACGGGACAAGTCACCGGGGAGCTGTTTTTT
TRBV29-1	TRBJ2-1	NA	TRBD2	14	CSVESGDSYNEQFF	TGCAGCGTTGAAAGCGGGGACTCCTACAATGAGCAGTTCTTC
TRBV28	TRBJ1-1	NA	TRBD1	17	CASSYVPGQKPGTEAFF	TGTGCCAGCAGTTATGTACCGGGACAGAAGCCGGGCACTGAAGCTTTCTTT
TRBV7-9	TRBJ2-1	NA	NA	12	CASTQADNEQFF	TGTGCCAGCACCCAGGCAGACAATGAGCAGTTCTTC
TRBV10-3	TRBJ2-7	NA	TRBD2	17	CAISESTGLAGSYEQYF	TGTGCCATCAGTGAGTCGACGGGACTAGCGGGCTCCTACGAGCAGTACTTC
TRBV30	TRBJ1-5	once	NA	16	CAWSVSGIGLNQPQHF	TGTGCCTGGAGTGTATCCGGGATAGGGTTAAATCAGCCCCAGCATTTT
TRBV5-1	TRBJ1-6	NA	NA	15	CASSLDSSYNSPLHF	TGCGCCAGCAGCTTGGACAGCTCCTATAATTCACCCCTCCACTTT
TRBV30	TRBJ1-1	NA	NA	11	CAWSLRLEAFF	TGTGCCTGGAGTTTGAGGCTGGAAGCTTTCTTT
TRBV3-1/TRBV3-2	TRBJ2-5	NA	TRBD2	16	CASSQGLSGSKETQYF	TGTGCCAGCAGCCAAGGCCTCAGCGGGAGCAAAGAGACCCAGTACTTC
TRBV3-1/TRBV3-2	TRBJ1-3	NA	TRBD1	14	CASSHTGAGNTIYF	TGTGCCAGCAGCCACACAGGGGCTGGAAACACCATATATTTT
TRBV3-1/TRBV3-2	TRBJ1-6	NA	NA	15	CASSQDQQPFSPLHF	TGTGCCAGCAGCCAGGATCAACAGCCTTTTTCACCCCTCCACTTT
TRBV6-5	TRBJ1-1	NA	NA	11	CASTDGAEAFF	TGTGCCAGCACCGACGGGGCTGAAGCTTTCTTT
TRBV9	TRBJ1-4	NA	NA	14	CASSVRATNEKLFF	TGTGCCAGCAGTGTGCGGGCAACTAATGAAAAACTGTTTTTT
TRBV27	TRBJ2-7	NA	TRBD2	13	CASSRLAGDEQYF	TGTGCCAGCAGTCGGCTAGCGGGAGACGAGCAGTACTTC
TRBV5-1	TRBJ2-7	NA	TRBD2	16	CASSLVPSSGAYEQYF	TGCGCCAGCAGCTTGGTCCCATCCAGCGGGGCCTACGAGCAGTACTTC
TRBV3-1/TRBV3-2	TRBJ2-7	NA	TRBD1	15	CASSRPGQGIYEQYF	TGTGCCAGCAGCCGCCCGGGACAGGGTATCTACGAGCAGTACTTC
TRBV28	TRBJ1-2	NA	NA	12	CASSLSGFGYTF	TGTGCCAGCAGTTTATCGGGATTTGGCTACACCTTC
TRBV14	TRBJ2-7	NA	NA	13	CASSYGQPYEQYF	TGTGCCAGCAGTTACGGACAGCCCTACGAGCAGTACTTC
TRBV7-7	TRBJ2-2	NA	NA	16	CASSLFSGQNTGELFF	TGTGCTAGCAGCTTATTTTCAGGACAGAACACCGGGGAGCTGTTTTTT
TRBV7-2	TRBJ2-1	NA	NA	16	CASSFAGYSSYNEQFF	TGTGCCAGCAGCTTTGCCGGGTATAGCTCCTACAATGAGCAGTTCTTC
TRBV6-5	TRBJ2-7	NA	NA	11	CASRVQNEQYF	TGTGCCAGCAGGGTACAGAACGAGCAGTACTTC
TRBV6-5	TRBJ1-5	NA	NA	14	CASRPTTGNQPQHF	TGTGCCAGCAGACCAACGACGGGAAATCAGCCCCAGCATTTT
TRBV11-3	TRBJ1-1	NA	NA	14	CASSLSRSGGEAFF	TGTGCCAGCAGCCTCTCTCGGTCGGGGGGTGAAGCTTTCTTT
TRBV2	TRBJ1-1	once	NA	14	CASSPDRLVTEAFF	TGTGCCAGCAGCCCTGACAGGCTTGTCACTGAAGCTTTCTTT
TRBV28	TRBJ1-2	NA	TRBD1	17	CASSLPTQGATPGGYTF	TGTGCCAGCAGTTTACCGACGCAGGGGGCTACCCCTGGTGGCTACACCTTC
TRBV7-9	TRBJ2-1	NA	NA	13	CASSRWGGNEQFF	TGTGCCAGCAGCCGATGGGGAGGCAATGAGCAGTTCTTC
TRBV6-5	TRBJ2-7	once	NA	13	CASSYSTLGEQYF	TGTGCCAGCAGTTACTCGACCCTCGGGGAGCAGTACTTC